These 16 T cell receptor beta chains share one sample of origin, sequenced in a study of radiotherapy plus CTLA-4 blockade in lung cancer. Here immunoSEQ multiplex PCR was the method, and the copy in TCRdb shows in-frame clones only, minus some. The table records some 110,000 clones, 81% of them present only once. This sample comprised peripheral blood, obtained from a patient treated with radiotherapy plus ipilimumab. The receptors were gathered from a human donor with non-small cell lung cancer that progressed on radiotherapy plus ipilimumab. Some clones in this sample may be carry-over from other donors' samples.

Concerning this clone itself: Compared with germline, one end of the junction differs, possibly owing to a read error. The chain joins TRBV7-7 to TRBJ2-7; 10 bases match TRBD1. This CDR3 region has 14 residues. Germline V gives CDR1 SSHAT, CDR2 FNYEAQ (reference sequence). For the CDR3, the DNA is TGTGCTAGCAGCCCGGGACAGGGGCTGGGCGAGCAGTACTTC. Translation gives CASSPGQGLGEQYF. The full variable domain, rest sourced from reference TRBV7-7 and TRBJ2-7, is GAGVSQSPRYKVTKRGQDVTLRCDPISSHATLYWYQQALGQGPEFLTYFNYEAQPDKSGLPSDRFSAERPEGSISTLTIQRTEQRDSAMYRCASSPGQGLGEQYFGPGTRLTVT.

This rearrangement joins TRBV30 to TRBJ2-7; D is unclear. The CDR3 has 13 amino acids. From germline, CDR1 is GTSNPN and CDR2 SVGIG (reference sequence). V lost 0 bases and J lost 3, with 9 bases in between. The CDR3 bases are TGTGCCTGGAGTGTTCAGCGATACTACGAGCAGTACTTC. Protein: CAWSVQRYYEQYF.

The rearrangement links TRBV2 to TRBJ1-2; possible D gene TRBD1, 5 bases. This CDR3 is built from 13 residues. Germline V gives CDR1 SNHLY, CDR2 FYNNEI. Trimming removed 6 bases from V and 2 bases from J, with 10 bases in between. This CDR3 reads CASSPGGNYGYTF. In DNA form, the CDR3 reads TGTGCCAGCAGCCCCGGGGGGAACTATGGCTACACCTTC. The complete variable domain, with remaining parts taken from reference TRBV2 and TRBJ1-2, reads EPEVTQTPSHQVTQMGQEVILRCVPISNHLYFYWYRQILGQKVEFLVSFYNNEISEKSEIFDDQFSVERPDGSNFTLKIRSTKLEDSAMYFCASSPGGNYGYTFGSGTRLTVV.

The chain joins TRBV18 to TRBJ2-1, with 9 nucleotides matching TRBD2. This CDR3 region has 14 residues. The germline gives CDR1 KGHSH, CDR2 LQKENI. The V gene end was trimmed by 5 bases and the J gene end by 4 bases; junction bases not matched to a gene: 3. The CDR3 coding sequence is TGTGCCAGCTCAGCCACTAGCGGGTACAATGAGCAGTTCTTC. It yields the protein CASSATSGYNEQFF.

V usage is TRBV29-1 and J usage is TRBJ1-2, with a tentative D call TRBD1 (5 bases). The V gene lost 1 base and the J gene lost 6 bases, with 12 bases spanning the gap. The CDR3 extends over 13 amino acids. The V gene's germline CDR1 is SQVTM and CDR2 ANQGSEA. The CDR3: CSVEVWSGNGYTF. As DNA, the CDR3 is TGCAGCGTTGAAGTTTGGTCAGGGAATGGCTACACCTTC.

This clone occurred once. The chain is built from TRBV7-2 and TRBJ1-1; D is unclear. This CDR3 region has 12 residues. CDR1 and CDR2 (germline): SGHTA, FQGNSA. Trimming left V 5 bases short and J 4 bases short, with 8 bases between. The CDR3 region is CASSGYSTEAFF. The CDR3 nucleotides read TGTGCCAGCAGCGGCTACAGCACTGAAGCTTTCTTT.

This clone was seen only a few times. J is TRBJ1-4 and V is TRBV5-5; D perhaps matches TRBD1 (5 bases). Germline CDR1 and CDR2: SGHKS and YYEKEE (reference sequence). V was shortened by 4 bases and J by 7 bases, with 20 bases between the two germline ends. The CDR3 consists of 16 residues. As DNA, the CDR3 is TGTGCCAGCAGCCAACCTTCGGGGGGATTCGGTGAAAAACTGTTTTTT. This codes for CASSQPSGGFGEKLFF.

This chain connects TRBV5-1 to TRBJ2-3; D is ambiguous. In germline, CDR1 is SGHRS, CDR2 YFSETQ. The CDR3 is 15 amino acids. The germline V and J ends were trimmed by 6 bases and 3 bases, with 17 bases remaining between them. For the CDR3, the DNA is TGCGCCAGCATTGTCGGTTTTAAAGGAACAGATACGCAGTATTTT. It codes for CASIVGFKGTDTQYF.

The chain recombines TRBV7-9 with TRBJ1-5; possible D gene TRBD1, 5 bases. V was pared by 1 base and J by 2 bases, with 9 bases between. The CDR3 totals 15 residues. Germline values: CDR1 SEHNR, CDR2 FQNEAQ (reference sequence). The CDR3 nucleotides read TGTGCCAGCAGCTTAGACGAAGGGGGCAATCAGCCCCAGCATTTT. This gives the protein CASSLDEGGNQPQHF. Full variable domain (outside the CDR3, taken from reference TRBV7-9 and TRBJ1-5): DTGVSQNPRHKITKRGQNVTFRCDPISEHNRLYWYRQTLGQGPEFLTYFQNEAQLEKSRLLSDRFSAERPKGSFSTLEIQRTEQGDSAMYLCASSLDEGGNQPQHFGDGTRLSIL.

The CDR3 spells CAISEGRGGSGANVLTF. Written as DNA, the CDR3 is TGTGCCATCAGTGAGGGCAGGGGGGGCTCTGGGGCCAACGTCCTGACTTTC. The chain employs TRBV10-3 and TRBJ2-6; D tentatively reads TRBD1 or TRBD2 (7 bases each). V was cut by 2 bases and J by 0 bases, with 11 bases left in between. Germline V gives CDR1 ENHRY, CDR2 SYGVKD. The CDR3 is 17 residues long.

This rearrangement joins TRBV6-5 to TRBJ1-6; the D is unclear. The CDR3 length is 14 residues. The germline V and J ends were trimmed by 5 bases and 10 bases, with 15 bases remaining between them. The germline gives CDR1 MNHEY, CDR2 SVGAGI. CDR3 nucleotide sequence: TGTGCCAGCAGTGACCCGCGGCTGGGCTCACCCCTCCACTTT. It yields the protein CASSDPRLGSPLHF.

The chain combines TRBV28 with TRBJ1-1, with unresolved D. Germline V lookup: CDR1 MDHEN, CDR2 SYDVKM. Trimming stripped 5 bases from V and 1 base from J, with 5 bases between. The CDR3 sequence is 12 residues long. The CDR3 bases are TGTGCCAGCAGTCGGGGGAACACTGAAGCTTTCTTT. It is translated as CASSRGNTEAFF.

For this clone: One end of the junction fails to match germline, which may point to a read error. The chain links TRBV5-4 to TRBJ2-2, with 7 bases identical to TRBD2. The germline gives CDR1 SGHNT, CDR2 YYREEE (reference sequence). This CDR3 has 13 amino acids. CDR3 in amino acids: CASSRQRSGGLFF. CDR3 in DNA: TGTGCCAGCAGCCGGCAAAGATCGGGGGGGCTGTTTTTT. Using reference TRBV5-4 and TRBJ2-2 for the parts outside the CDR3, the full variable domain is ETGVTQSPTHLIKTRGQQVTLRCSSQSGHNTVSWYQQALGQGPQFIFQYYREEENGRGNFPPRFSGLQFPNYSSELNVNALELDDSALYLCASSRQRSGGLFFGEGSRLTVL.

The chain is built from TRBV4-2 and TRBJ1-2, with no clear D. Germline lookup yields CDR1 LGHNA and CDR2 YNFKEQ. This CDR3 has 14 residues. V was cut by 0 bases and J by 8 bases, with 13 bases left in between. CDR3: CASSQDAAGWGYTF. The CDR3 DNA reads TGTGCCAGCAGCCAAGACGCGGCAGGCTGGGGCTACACCTTC.

Comment on this clone: Other DNA sequences in this specimen translate into the identical CDR3. The chain employs TRBV30 and TRBJ2-3; D is uncertain. The V end was cut by 3 bases, the J end by 0 bases, with 4 bases between. The CDR3 loop spans 12 amino acids. From germline, CDR1 is GTSNPN and CDR2 SVGIG (reference sequence). The CDR3 sequence is CAWRVSTDTQYF. DNA for the CDR3: TGTGCCTGGAGAGTTAGCACAGATACGCAGTATTTT.

V usage is TRBV27 and J usage is TRBJ2-7; D call uncertain. V was cut by 5 bases and J by 0 bases, with 11 bases left in between. Germline loops: CDR1 MNHEY, CDR2 SMNVEV (reference sequence). The CDR3 runs to 14 residues. The CDR3 spells CASSQQPLSYEQYF. As DNA, the CDR3 is TGTGCCAGCAGTCAGCAGCCACTCTCCTACGAGCAGTACTTC.